The clone carrying this T cell receptor (beta chain) occurred many times. The data are from a study of regulatory T cells in long-lasting Graves disease. CDR3-region Arm-PCR and iRepertoire HTBI primers produced the TCR beta libraries. TCRdb re-called the multiplex PCR reads with MiXCR, one entry per CDR3 protein. The sample has hundreds of thousands of distinct CDR3 sequences; 16% are singletons. In germline, CDR1 is SNHLY, CDR2 FYNNEI. CDR3 length: 16 amino acids. V lost 5 bases and J lost 4; bases outside the gene matches: 8. Time point indicated: newly diagnosed GD, antithyroid drugs for less than 3 months. The authors made the TCR library using RNA they extracted from PBMCs. These data also featured in a second study, about T cells in Graves' hyperthyroidism and ophthalmopathy.

Sample: peripheral blood mononuclear cells (PBMCs), taken at new diagnosis, from a patient treated with antithyroid drugs. V usage is TRBV2 and J usage is TRBJ1-2, with 12 positions matching TRBD1. The clonotype was recovered from a woman in her thirties with Graves disease. The CDR3, as DNA: TGTGCCAGCAGTCCGGGGACAGGGGGCTCCGGCTATGGCTACACCTTC. Its translation is CASSPGTGGSGYGYTF.